The 16 T cell receptor beta chains reported below all come from one sample, sequenced in a study of T-cell reconstitution after alpha-beta-depleted transplantation in children. For TCRbeta, the library was prepared with unique molecular identifiers. TCRdb re-analysed the PCR reads in MiXCR, keeping a single row per CDR3 protein. This table has 55,000 to 85,000 distinct CDR3 sequences, approximately 11% appearing once. The sequencing here drew on PBMCs, taken before TCRalphabeta/CD19-depleted stem cell transplant. These receptors were obtained from a boy aged 5-17 years with acute myeloid leukemia, due to receive a stem cell transplant.

About this clonotype: A much bigger clone sits one base away, suggesting this may be a read error. V is TRBV11-2 and J is TRBJ2-1; D call uncertain. CDR3 length equals 20 residues. Germline CDR1 and CDR2: SGHAT and FQNNGV. Trimming removed 5 bases from V and 0 bases from J, with 26 bases in between. The CDR3 reads CASSPLSGLPGSSSYNEQFF. Here the CDR3 DNA reads TGTGCCAGCAGCCCCCTTAGTGGGCTACCGGGTTCGAGCTCCTACAATGAGCAGTTCTTC.

Many counts were recorded for this clonotype. CDR3 sequence: CAWSVRGGYQPQHF. DNA of the CDR3: TGTGCCTGGAGTGTACGTGGGGGATATCAGCCCCAGCATTTT. V usage is TRBV30 and J usage is TRBJ1-5; perhaps TRBD1 as D (5 bases). CDR1 GTSNPN and CDR2 SVGIG come from the germline V gene (reference sequence). The CDR3 runs to 14 residues. V shed 0 bases and J shed 5 bases, with 11 bases lying between them.

At least ten counts were recorded for this clonotype. The chain links TRBV29-1 to TRBJ2-4; D gene ambiguous. The V gene's germline CDR1 is SQVTM and CDR2 ANQGSEA. V lost 5 bases, J lost 8 bases, and 10 bases lay in between. The CDR3 extends over 11 amino acids. DNA of the CDR3: TGCAGCGTTCTGGTGGGTGACATTCAGTACTTC. Amino acid sequence: CSVLVGDIQYF.

This clonotype came up many times. V is TRBV11-2 and J is TRBJ1-3, with TRBD1 as a possible D gene (5 bases). Germline V lookup: CDR1 SGHAT, CDR2 FQNNGV. Trimming left V 0 bases short and J 4 bases short, with 13 bases between. The CDR3 sequence is 16 residues long. The DNA for the CDR3 is TGTGCCAGCAGCTTAGATCAAACAGGAATCGGAAACACCATATATTTT. Residues: CASSLDQTGIGNTIYF. Full variable domain (missing parts from reference TRBV11-2 and TRBJ1-3): EAGVAQSPRYKIIEKRQSVAFWCNPISGHATLYWYQQILGQGPKLLIQFQNNGVVDDSQLPKDRFSAERLKGVDSTLKIQPAKLEDSAVYLCASSLDQTGIGNTIYFGEGSWLTVV.

This clonotype was detected many times. The J gene is TRBJ1-1, the V gene TRBV5-6; D may be TRBD1 (5 bases). CDR1 and CDR2 from the germline V gene are SGHDT and YYEEEE. Trimming shortened V by 5 bases and J by 8 bases, and 10 bases separated the two germline ends. The CDR3 spans 11 residues. The CDR3: CASSYGTEAFF. The CDR3 region has the DNA TGTGCCAGCAGTTATGGGACGGAAGCTTTCTTT.

This chain links TRBV29-1 with TRBJ2-1, with D unresolved. Germline V gene data show CDR1 as SQVTM and CDR2 as ANQGSEA. Trimming stripped 7 bases from V and 3 bases from J, with 10 bases between. The CDR3 runs 12 residues. DNA of the CDR3: TGCAGCGGGGCAATGGGCTACAATGAGCAGTTCTTC. This translates into CSGAMGYNEQFF.

This clonotype came up many times. The chain couples TRBV5-1 to TRBJ2-3, with 8 bases that match TRBD2. The ends lost 3 bases at V and 3 bases at J; junction bases unmatched: 6. The CDR3 consists of 15 residues. The germline V gene encodes CDR1 SGHRS and CDR2 YFSETQ. CDR3 protein: CASSSSGSLTDTQYF. DNA for the CDR3: TGCGCCAGCAGCTCGAGCGGGAGCTTGACAGATACGCAGTATTTT.

On this clonotype itself: A read error may be the cause here, since a much bigger clone is one base away. This sequence joins TRBV7-8 and TRBJ2-7; tentatively, D is TRBD1 (5 bases). This CDR3 has 14 amino acids. Germline CDR1 reads SGHVS; CDR2 reads FQNEAQ. The CDR3 DNA reads TGTGCCAGCAGCTTACAGGGTCCCACCTACGACCAGTACGTC. Translation: CASSLQGPTYDQYV.

This clonotype was found many times. V usage is TRBV12-3 or TRBV12-4 and J usage is TRBJ2-7; no firm D call. V was shortened by 3 bases and J by 4 bases, with 16 bases between the two germline ends. The CDR3 is 15 amino acids. CDR3 loop: CASSFGASASYEQYF. The CDR3 DNA follows: TGTGCCAGCAGTTTTGGTGCCAGCGCCTCTTACGAGCAGTACTTC.

This clonotype was detected many times. The chain carries TRBV11-2 and TRBJ2-3, with 9 positions matching TRBD2. The V gene end was trimmed by 6 bases and the J gene end by 5 bases; junction bases not matched to a gene: 18. There are 18 residues in the CDR3. Per germline, CDR1 SGHAT and CDR2 FQNNGV. CDR3 amino acids: CASRQRKVAGVVRDTQYF. For the CDR3, the DNA is TGTGCCAGCAGGCAGCGGAAGGTAGCGGGAGTTGTTAGAGATACGCAGTATTTT.

This clonotype has ten or more counts. The rearrangement uses TRBV15 and TRBJ2-7; D possibly corresponds to TRBD1 (6 bases). The CDR3 sequence is 13 residues long. Looked up from germline, CDR1 is LNHNV and CDR2 is YYDKDF (reference sequence). V lost 3 bases, J lost 5 bases, and 11 bases lay in between. CDR3 sequence: CATSRSQGHEQYV. Here the CDR3 DNA reads TGTGCCACCAGCAGGTCACAGGGCCACGAGCAGTACGTC.

This clonotype appeared many times. The J gene is TRBJ2-1, the V gene TRBV12-3 or TRBV12-4, with no clear D. The ends were cut back, 6 bases at V and 6 bases at J, with 12 bases in the middle. The CDR3 length is 13 residues. CDR3 protein: CASSQGPPNEQFF. In nucleotides, the CDR3 is TGTGCCAGCAGCCAAGGCCCTCCCAATGAGCAGTTCTTC.

This clonotype was picked up many times. The chain joins TRBV6-2 or TRBV6-3 to TRBJ2-1; D might be TRBD2 (7 bases). The length of the CDR3 is 11 residues. Germline assignment: CDR1 MNHEY and CDR2 SVGEGT. The V end lost 11 bases, the J end lost 11 bases, and 16 bases lay between the germline ends. The CDR3 coding sequence is TGTGCCTCCTCAACCGGGGGGCAGCAGTTCTTC. It translates to CASSTGGQQFF.

This clonotype was counted at least ten times. The rearrangement links TRBV12-3 or TRBV12-4 to TRBJ2-7; D is unresolved. The CDR3 runs to 14 residues. Trimming removed 1 base at V and 0 bases at J, with 7 bases between. The CDR3 sequence is CASSLVAVSYEQYF. DNA of the CDR3: TGTGCCAGCAGTTTAGTGGCGGTCTCCTACGAGCAGTACTTC.

Ten or more counts support this clonotype. One junction end does not reproduce the germline sequence, and a read error may be involved. The chain links TRBV15 to TRBJ2-2; possible D gene TRBD1, 5 bases. The germline V gene encodes CDR1 LNHNV and CDR2 YYDKDF (reference sequence). CDR3 length equals 15 residues. CDR3 sequence (DNA): TGTGCCACCAGCCGAGACAGTTTCTCGACCGGGGAGCTGTTTTTT. It yields the protein CATSRDSFSTGELFF.

This clonotype was seen repeatedly, ten times or more. The rearrangement links TRBV7-2 to TRBJ2-7, with 7 bases aligning to TRBD1. V shed 5 bases, J shed 1 base, and the junction held 5 bases outside the gene matches. The CDR3 extends over 14 amino acids. Germline V gene sequence: CDR1 SGHTA, CDR2 FQGNSA. For the CDR3, the DNA is TGTGCCAGCAGCCCCGAGACAGGGTCCTACGAGCAGTACTTC. This codes for CASSPETGSYEQYF.